This entry lists 20 T cell receptor beta chains sequenced from one sample in a study of blood T cell repertoires in COVID-19. Assay used: immunoSEQ multiplex PCR; TCRdb lists only in-frame clones, some missing. In the table there are 97,000 or so clones, 90% of which are singletons. Sequenced input: peripheral blood. These receptors were obtained from a man over 45 with acute or convalescent COVID-19.

This clone was seen more than once but under ten times. The chain combines TRBV27 with TRBJ1-1; D remains unclear. Germline CDR1 is MNHEY and CDR2 is SMNVEV (reference sequence). The CDR3 is 13 amino acids. V lost 3 bases and J 5 bases, leaving 10 bases between the germline ends. Written as DNA, the CDR3 is TGTGCCAGCAGTTTGGCCCCGGGAACTGAAGCTTTCTTT. It translates to CASSLAPGTEAFF.

This chain uses TRBV4-3 with TRBJ2-5; tentative D call: TRBD1 (6 bases). Between the trimmed V and J ends, which lost 0 bases and 3 bases, there was a span of 8 bases. The germline V gene encodes CDR1 LGHNA and CDR2 YSLEER. This CDR3 comprises 14 residues. As DNA, the CDR3 is TGCGCCAGCAGCCAAGAGACAGGAAAAGAGACCCAGTACTTC. This sequence encodes CASSQETGKETQYF.

The gene calls are TRBV7-6 and TRBJ2-7; no definite D call. With 5 bases removed from V and 4 bases from J, the gap between germline ends came to 6 bases. The germline gives CDR1 SGHVS, CDR2 FNYEAQ. The length of the CDR3 is 11 residues. CDR3 residues: CASSDRYEQYF. For the CDR3, the DNA is TGTGCCAGCAGCGATAGATACGAGCAGTACTTC.

The chain couples TRBV18 to TRBJ1-2, with D possibly being TRBD1 (6 bases). Looked up from germline, CDR1 is KGHSH and CDR2 is LQKENI. Trimming left V 1 base short and J 0 bases short, with 12 bases between. This CDR3 region has 16 residues. CDR3 coding DNA: TGTGCCAGCTCACCACTCCAACAGGGAGCTAACTATGGCTACACCTTC. It translates to CASSPLQQGANYGYTF.

The chain recombines TRBV9 with TRBJ2-7; D uncertain. V shed 0 bases and J shed 6 bases, with 10 bases lying between them. Germline-derived CDR1 and CDR2 are SGDLS and YYNGEE. This CDR3 is built from 13 residues. The CDR3, as DNA: TGTGCCAGCAGCGTAGCCCCAACGGGCGAGCAGTACTTC. Translation: CASSVAPTGEQYF.

This clone was seen a single time. The chain has TRBV3-1 (or the pseudogene TRBV3-2) and TRBJ1-3, with 8 bases lining up with TRBD1. The CDR3 spans 14 residues. The germline gives CDR1 LGHDT, CDR2 YNNKEL (reference sequence). J lost 4 bases, V lost 6 bases, and 5 bases had no gene match. The CDR3 loop reads CASRPRGRGNTIYF. CDR3 in DNA: TGTGCCAGCAGGCCCAGGGGGCGCGGAAACACCATATATTTT.

The chain carries TRBV28 and TRBJ2-5, with 7 bases matching TRBD2. The ends lost 5 bases at V and 4 bases at J; junction bases unmatched: 10. There are 15 residues in the CDR3. CDR1 is MDHEN and CDR2 is SYDVKM in the germline V gene. CDR3 sequence reads: CASSQQEGRGETQYF. The CDR3 nucleotides are TGTGCCAGCAGTCAACAGGAGGGGAGGGGAGAGACCCAGTACTTC.

V is TRBV6-5 and J is TRBJ1-6, with unresolved D. Germline V lookup: CDR1 MNHEY, CDR2 SVGAGI. CDR3 length equals 14 residues. Trimming pared 8 bases from V and 8 bases from J, leaving 16 bases between. The CDR3 sequence is CASQTGNNYSPLHF. CDR3 bases: TGTGCCAGCCAAACGGGAAATAACTATTCACCCCTCCACTTT.

The chain links TRBV10-3 to TRBJ2-1, with D possibly TRBD2 on 5 matching bases. V gave up 3 bases and J gave up 6 bases, with 24 bases separating them. The CDR3 contains 18 residues. Germline V gives CDR1 ENHRY, CDR2 SYGVKD. DNA for the CDR3: TGTGCCATCAGTGATTCCCGGACTTTTTCGGTAGGCTTCAATGAGCAGTTCTTC. Its protein product is CAISDSRTFSVGFNEQFF.

The rearrangement uses TRBV4-1 and TRBJ2-7; 10 nucleotides align to TRBD1. V was pared by 1 base and J by 0 bases, with 6 bases of the junction left unmatched. Germline V gene data show CDR1 as MGHRA and CDR2 as YSYEKL. The CDR3 loop spans 17 amino acids. CDR3 coding DNA: TGCGCCAGCAGCCAAGTAGGGACAGGGGCCCTCTCCTACGAGCAGTACTTC. It codes for CASSQVGTGALSYEQYF.

The chain combines TRBV7-2 with TRBJ2-5, with TRBD2 matching over 14 bases. This CDR3 region has 17 residues. Germline V CDR1 and CDR2: SGHTA, FQGNSA. The junction had 5 bases not matched to a gene; V was cut back by 0 bases and J by 5 bases. The CDR3 DNA follows: TGTGCCAGCAGCTTAGCGGGGACTAGCGGGAGATTGGAGACCCAGTACTTC. This codes for CASSLAGTSGRLETQYF. Complete variable domain (other parts from reference TRBV7-2 and TRBJ2-5): GAGVSQSPSNKVTEKGKDVELRCDPISGHTALYWYRQSLGQGLEFLIYFQGNSAPDKSGLPSDRFSAERTGGSVSTLTIQRTQQEDSAVYLCASSLAGTSGRLETQYFGPGTRLLVL.

In DNA form, the CDR3 reads TGCAGCGTTGAGGCGGGAGACTCCTACGAGCAGTACTTC. It yields the protein CSVEAGDSYEQYF. The J gene is TRBJ2-7, the V gene TRBV29-1; 7 bases map to TRBD2. V was clipped by 3 bases and J by 0 bases; unmatched bases: 2. The CDR3 covers 13 residues. Germline V gene data show CDR1 as SQVTM and CDR2 as ANQGSEA.

The chain has TRBV4-3 and TRBJ2-1, with 9 bases fitting TRBD2. Losses at the gene ends were 1 base for V and 3 bases for J; bases not matched to a gene: 7. CDR1 and CDR2 (germline): LGHNA, YSLEER. The CDR3 is 17 residues long. The CDR3 DNA reads TGCGCCAGCAGCCAAGCCTTTTGGACTAGCGTCTACAATGAGCAGTTCTTC. Translating it yields CASSQAFWTSVYNEQFF.

V gene TRBV19 combines with J gene TRBJ2-1, with a weak D call TRBD1 (5 bases). Trimming cost V 9 bases and J 4 bases, with 16 bases left between them. Germline CDR1 reads LNHDA; CDR2 reads SQIVND (reference sequence). This CDR3 spans 14 amino acids. The CDR3 loop reads CASRTRQNYNEQFF. The CDR3 nucleotides are TGTGCCAGCCGGACACGACAAAATTACAATGAGCAGTTCTTC. The complete variable domain, with remaining parts taken from reference TRBV19 and TRBJ2-1, reads DGGITQSPKYLFRKEGQNVTLSCEQNLNHDAMYWYRQDPGQGLRLIYYSQIVNDFQKGDIAEGYSVSREKKESFPLTVTSAQKNPTAFYLCASRTRQNYNEQFFGPGTRLTVL.

V is TRBV4-3 and J is TRBJ2-3; 12 bases match TRBD1. There are 18 residues in the CDR3. Germline CDR1 and CDR2: LGHNA and YSLEER. Losses at the gene ends were 3 bases for V and 3 bases for J; bases not matched to a gene: 10. For the CDR3, the DNA is TGCGCCAGCAGCCACTCGCCTCCGGGACAGGGGGCAACAGATACGCAGTATTTT. This encodes CASSHSPPGQGATDTQYF.

The chain is built from TRBV6-5 and TRBJ2-7, with 10 bases lining up with TRBD1. With 0 bases clipped from V and 7 bases from J, the junction kept 9 bases outside the gene matches. From germline, CDR1 is MNHEY and CDR2 SVGAGI. This CDR3 contains 16 residues. The CDR3, as DNA: TGTGCCAGCAGTTACTCGGGTCTGACAGGGGGCGGGGAGCAGTACTTC. Amino acid sequence: CASSYSGLTGGGEQYF.

V gene TRBV20-1 combines with J gene TRBJ2-5; 7 nucleotides agree with TRBD2. Germline CDR1 reads DFQATT; CDR2 reads SNEGSKA (reference sequence). With 7 bases clipped from V and 6 bases from J, the junction kept 5 bases outside the gene matches. This CDR3 is built from 11 residues. DNA for the CDR3: TGCAGTGGGGGGGAGGGAAAGACCCAGTACTTC. This sequence encodes CSGGEGKTQYF.

This chain links TRBV4-1 with TRBJ2-7; 7 bases are a match to TRBD1. V shed 0 bases and J 1 base; nucleotides not matched to a gene: 15. Germline V gives CDR1 MGHRA, CDR2 YSYEKL. CDR3 length equals 19 residues. CDR3 coding DNA: TGCGCCAGCAGCCAAGATTCTCTTCCCGGGACAGATTATTCCTACGAGCAGTACTTC. It codes for CASSQDSLPGTDYSYEQYF.

The chain employs TRBV5-1 and TRBJ2-1, with 9 nucleotides matching TRBD2. The V and J ends lost 6 bases and 2 bases, in that order; junction bases with no gene match: 3. The CDR3 is made up of 14 amino acids. The germline V gene encodes CDR1 SGHRS and CDR2 YFSETQ. CDR3: CASTWTSAYNEQFF. In DNA form, the CDR3 reads TGCGCCAGCACGTGGACTAGCGCCTACAATGAGCAGTTCTTC.

V usage is TRBV18 and J usage is TRBJ1-1; possibly TRBD1 for D (5 bases). Germline assignment: CDR1 KGHSH and CDR2 LQKENI. Trimming took off 3 bases at V and 5 bases at J, with 16 bases between the two ends. The CDR3 is 15 residues long. This CDR3 is CASSPARVEGTEAFF. CDR3 sequence (DNA): TGTGCCAGCTCACCCGCCAGGGTAGAAGGGACTGAAGCTTTCTTT.